These T cell receptor beta chains were read from a single sample in a study of blood T cell repertoires in COVID-19. Profiled with immunoSEQ multiplex PCR; TCRdb holds only in-frame clones, not every one. The sample shows 250,000 to 300,000 clones, approximately 91% of them seen only once. The sequencing input was PBMCs or T cells enriched from blood (not recorded which). These receptors all come from a woman aged 40 to 50 who had recovered from COVID-19. CDR3s include the opening cysteine and the closing phenylalanine or tryptophan. Fields, in order: clone size, V gene, D gene, CDR3 length, J gene, CDR3 DNA, CDR3 protein. D genes are given only for firm matches. Size tells how often a clone was seen (once, few, many) or the class of an expanded clone, and some rows leave it out.

abundance: NA
v_gene: TRBV27
d_gene: NA
len: 13
j_gene: TRBJ1-2
CDR3nt: TGTGCCAGCAGTTTAGGTGGAGGTGTTGGCTACACCTTC
CDR3aa: CASSLGGGVGYTF

abundance: NA
v_gene: TRBV19
d_gene: TRBD1
len: 14
j_gene: TRBJ1-4
CDR3nt: TGTGCCAGTAGACGGGACAGGGCTTATGAAAAACTGTTTTTT
CDR3aa: CASRRDRAYEKLFF

abundance: once
v_gene: TRBV19
d_gene: NA
len: 14
j_gene: TRBJ1-1
CDR3nt: TGTGCCAGTAGTAAACGACAGGCCCCGGCTGGGGCTTTCTTT
CDR3aa: CASSKRQAPAGAFF

abundance: NA
v_gene: TRBV30
d_gene: NA
len: 18
j_gene: TRBJ2-6
CDR3nt: TGTGCCTGGAGTGTACTGGGATACAGGGTCTCTGGGGCCAACGTCCTGACTTTC
CDR3aa: CAWSVLGYRVSGANVLTF

abundance: NA
v_gene: TRBV19
d_gene: TRBD1
len: 15
j_gene: TRBJ1-1
CDR3nt: TGTGCCAGTGTACTATCCGGGACAGGGAACACTGAAGCTTTCTTT
CDR3aa: CASVLSGTGNTEAFF

abundance: few
v_gene: TRBV6-5
d_gene: NA
len: 14
j_gene: TRBJ1-1
CDR3nt: TGTGCCAGCAGCACCTCGCCAGGGTACACTGAAGCTTTCTTT
CDR3aa: CASSTSPGYTEAFF

abundance: NA
v_gene: TRBV20-1
d_gene: TRBD2
len: 16
j_gene: TRBJ2-2
CDR3nt: TGCAGTGCTAGTATTTTGGGACTAGGGATGATCGGGGAGCTGTTTTTT
CDR3aa: CSASILGLGMIGELFF

abundance: NA
v_gene: TRBV24-1
d_gene: NA
len: 15
j_gene: TRBJ1-3
CDR3nt: TGTGCCACCCCACAGGCCCAAAAGGAAAGAAACACCATATATTTT
CDR3aa: CATPQAQKERNTIYF

abundance: NA
v_gene: TRBV18
d_gene: NA
len: 14
j_gene: TRBJ1-2
CDR3nt: TGTGCCAGCTCACCAGATGCGACACCTTTAGAAAGTGGGTTC
CDR3aa: CASSPDATPLESGF

abundance: NA
v_gene: TRBV27
d_gene: TRBD1
len: 15
j_gene: TRBJ2-5
CDR3nt: TGTGCCAGCAGTTCACGGTTAGGGGGCTCAGAGACCCAGTACTTC
CDR3aa: CASSSRLGGSETQYF

abundance: NA
v_gene: TRBV5-1
d_gene: TRBD1
len: 14
j_gene: TRBJ2-1
CDR3nt: TGCGCCAGCAGCTTGGATCCAGGGGGCCGTGAGCAGTTCTTC
CDR3aa: CASSLDPGGREQFF

abundance: once
v_gene: TRBV10-3
d_gene: TRBD1
len: 14
j_gene: TRBJ2-2
CDR3nt: TGTGCCATCTGGACAGGGGGAGTAACCGGGGAGCTGTTTTTT
CDR3aa: CAIWTGGVTGELFF

abundance: NA
v_gene: TRBV7-3
d_gene: NA
len: 13
j_gene: TRBJ1-2
CDR3nt: TGTGCCAGCAGCTTTAACAGGGTCCATGGCTACACCTTC
CDR3aa: CASSFNRVHGYTF

abundance: NA
v_gene: TRBV14
d_gene: NA
len: 15
j_gene: TRBJ2-7
CDR3nt: TGTGCCAGCAGCCAAGATGTCGGCAGCGCCTACGAGCAGTACTTC
CDR3aa: CASSQDVGSAYEQYF

abundance: NA
v_gene: TRBV10-3
d_gene: NA
len: 15
j_gene: TRBJ2-3
CDR3nt: TGTGCCATCGCGGCATCGGCGGGACCCACAGATACGCAGTATTTT
CDR3aa: CAIAASAGPTDTQYF

abundance: NA
v_gene: TRBV5-1
d_gene: NA
len: 12
j_gene: TRBJ2-2
CDR3nt: TGCGCCAGCAGCTCCCTCACCGGGGAGCTGTTTTTT
CDR3aa: CASSSLTGELFF

abundance: NA
v_gene: TRBV3-1/TRBV3-2
d_gene: NA
len: 14
j_gene: TRBJ2-2
CDR3nt: TGTGCCAGCAGGGGTGCTTACAGGGCCGGGGAGCTGTTTTTT
CDR3aa: CASRGAYRAGELFF

abundance: NA
v_gene: TRBV18
d_gene: NA
len: 12
j_gene: TRBJ1-2
CDR3nt: TGTGCCAGCTCACCCGGGAACTATGGCTACACCTTC
CDR3aa: CASSPGNYGYTF

abundance: NA
v_gene: TRBV5-1
d_gene: NA
len: 14
j_gene: TRBJ2-5
CDR3nt: TGCGCCAGCAGCTCCGGGACAAATCAAGAGACCCAGTACTTC
CDR3aa: CASSSGTNQETQYF

abundance: many
v_gene: TRBV7-9
d_gene: TRBD1
len: 15
j_gene: TRBJ1-4
CDR3nt: TGTGCCAGCAGCTTAGGGGGGACAGGGAGAGAAAAACTGTTTTTT
CDR3aa: CASSLGGTGREKLFF

abundance: NA
v_gene: TRBV19
d_gene: TRBD2
len: 17
j_gene: TRBJ2-1
CDR3nt: TGTGCCAGTAGTGCCTCGGGACTAACTAGCTCCTACAATGAGCAGTTCTTC
CDR3aa: CASSASGLTSSYNEQFF

abundance: NA
v_gene: TRBV5-1
d_gene: TRBD1
len: 17
j_gene: TRBJ2-1
CDR3nt: TGCGCCAGCAGCTCCCCCGCGCAGGGGGCAGTTTTCAATGAGCAGTTCTTC
CDR3aa: CASSSPAQGAVFNEQFF

abundance: NA
v_gene: TRBV27
d_gene: TRBD1
len: 14
j_gene: TRBJ1-6
CDR3nt: TGTGCCAGCAGCGGACAGGCCCTCAAAAAGCTCCTCCACTTT
CDR3aa: CASSGQALKKLLHF

abundance: NA
v_gene: TRBV4-1
d_gene: TRBD1
len: 16
j_gene: TRBJ2-7
CDR3nt: TGCGCCAGCAGCCGGGCGACCGGGACAGGGGCCTACGAGCAGTACTTC
CDR3aa: CASSRATGTGAYEQYF

abundance: NA
v_gene: TRBV2
d_gene: TRBD2
len: 13
j_gene: TRBJ2-1
CDR3nt: TGTGCCAGCAGCGGACTAGAGGTCGGTGAGCAGTTCTTC
CDR3aa: CASSGLEVGEQFF

abundance: NA
v_gene: TRBV29-1
d_gene: NA
len: 15
j_gene: TRBJ2-1
CDR3nt: TGCAGCGTCTCATTCGGACACCTAACCTACAATGAGCAGTTCTTC
CDR3aa: CSVSFGHLTYNEQFF

abundance: once
v_gene: TRBV5-1
d_gene: TRBD1
len: 16
j_gene: TRBJ1-2
CDR3nt: TGCGCCAGCAGCTTGAGTTCAGGGGGCCCTGGATATGGCTACACCTTC
CDR3aa: CASSLSSGGPGYGYTF

abundance: NA
v_gene: TRBV18
d_gene: NA
len: 13
j_gene: TRBJ1-2
CDR3nt: TGTGCCAGCTCACCACCGGGGCCATATGGCTACACCTTC
CDR3aa: CASSPPGPYGYTF

abundance: NA
v_gene: TRBV19
d_gene: TRBD1
len: 18
j_gene: TRBJ1-6
CDR3nt: TGTGCCAGTAGTATTCGTTCGGGCAGGGGGCCCGTCAATTCACCCCTCCACTTT
CDR3aa: CASSIRSGRGPVNSPLHF

abundance: NA
v_gene: TRBV9
d_gene: TRBD2
len: 15
j_gene: TRBJ2-3
CDR3nt: TGTGCCAGCAGCCCCAGAGCGGGAGGCGCCCATACGCAGTATTTT
CDR3aa: CASSPRAGGAHTQYF

abundance: NA
v_gene: TRBV6-5
d_gene: TRBD1
len: 15
j_gene: TRBJ1-1
CDR3nt: TGTGCCAGCAGTTCCCCGGGACAGGGGTTGACTGAAGCTTTCTTT
CDR3aa: CASSSPGQGLTEAFF

abundance: once
v_gene: TRBV12-3/TRBV12-4
d_gene: NA
len: 11
j_gene: TRBJ1-4
CDR3nt: TGTGCCAGCAGTTTACGGGAAAAACTGTTTTTT
CDR3aa: CASSLREKLFF

abundance: NA
v_gene: TRBV30
d_gene: TRBD1
len: 13
j_gene: TRBJ1-5
CDR3nt: TGTGCCTGGAGCGGACAGGGGGATCAGCCCCAGCATTTT
CDR3aa: CAWSGQGDQPQHF

abundance: few
v_gene: TRBV2
d_gene: NA
len: 15
j_gene: TRBJ2-1
CDR3nt: TGTGCCAGCAGTGAACGTAGCGGAAGTTACAATGAGCAGTTCTTC
CDR3aa: CASSERSGSYNEQFF

abundance: NA
v_gene: TRBV7-9
d_gene: TRBD2
len: 13
j_gene: TRBJ2-1
CDR3nt: TGTGCCAGCAGGGGGACTAGCGGCAATGAGCAGTTCTTC
CDR3aa: CASRGTSGNEQFF

abundance: NA
v_gene: TRBV29-1
d_gene: NA
len: 16
j_gene: TRBJ2-1
CDR3nt: TGCAGCGTTGAAAGTAATACGGCGGTCACCTACAATGAGCAGTTCTTC
CDR3aa: CSVESNTAVTYNEQFF

abundance: NA
v_gene: TRBV9
d_gene: NA
len: 13
j_gene: TRBJ1-5
CDR3nt: TGTGCCAGCAGCACATTACCCAATCAGCCCCAGCATTTT
CDR3aa: CASSTLPNQPQHF

abundance: NA
v_gene: TRBV4-1
d_gene: TRBD1
len: 15
j_gene: TRBJ1-1
CDR3nt: TGCGCCAGCAGCGCAGAGAGGGGGCGAAGCACTGAAGCTTTCTTT
CDR3aa: CASSAERGRSTEAFF

abundance: NA
v_gene: TRBV6-5
d_gene: NA
len: 13
j_gene: TRBJ1-1
CDR3nt: TGTGCCAGCAGAAAACTCGGTTTTGCTGAAGCTTTCTTT
CDR3aa: CASRKLGFAEAFF

abundance: NA
v_gene: TRBV6-1
d_gene: NA
len: 14
j_gene: TRBJ1-6
CDR3nt: TGTGCCAGCAGTGAATTGGTAGGGCCAGGGGCCCTCCACTTT
CDR3aa: CASSELVGPGALHF

abundance: NA
v_gene: TRBV18
d_gene: TRBD1
len: 14
j_gene: TRBJ1-1
CDR3nt: TGTGCCAGCTCCTACGGACAGGGAAGTACTGAAGCTTTCTTT
CDR3aa: CASSYGQGSTEAFF

abundance: once
v_gene: TRBV30
d_gene: TRBD2
len: 16
j_gene: TRBJ2-1
CDR3nt: TGTGCCTGGAGCCTTATGGCGGGAGGGTGGGACAATGAGCAGTTCTTC
CDR3aa: CAWSLMAGGWDNEQFF

abundance: NA
v_gene: TRBV27
d_gene: NA
len: 15
j_gene: TRBJ1-5
CDR3nt: TGTGCCAGCAGTTTATTTTGGGCAGACAATCAGCCCCAGCATTTT
CDR3aa: CASSLFWADNQPQHF

abundance: NA
v_gene: TRBV9
d_gene: NA
len: 16
j_gene: TRBJ2-7
CDR3nt: TGTGCCAGCAGCGTAACGGCCGGGGGATCGTACGACGAGCAGTACTTC
CDR3aa: CASSVTAGGSYDEQYF

abundance: NA
v_gene: TRBV7-2
d_gene: TRBD1
len: 13
j_gene: TRBJ1-2
CDR3nt: TGTGCCAGCAGTCGGGGGACAGGGGACGGCTACACCTTC
CDR3aa: CASSRGTGDGYTF

abundance: few
v_gene: TRBV6-5
d_gene: NA
len: 12
j_gene: TRBJ1-2
CDR3nt: TGTGCCAGCCAGGGGCCAGAGTGGGGCTACACCTTC
CDR3aa: CASQGPEWGYTF

abundance: NA
v_gene: TRBV19
d_gene: NA
len: 13
j_gene: TRBJ1-2
CDR3nt: TGTGCCAGTAGTATCGGGGGGACTCCCGCTAACACCTTC
CDR3aa: CASSIGGTPANTF

abundance: NA
v_gene: TRBV12-5
d_gene: TRBD2
len: 16
j_gene: TRBJ2-1
CDR3nt: TGTGCTAGTGGTGATAGCGGGGGAAACCCTCAATATGAGCAGTTCTTC
CDR3aa: CASGDSGGNPQYEQFF

abundance: NA
v_gene: TRBV3-1/TRBV3-2
d_gene: NA
len: 17
j_gene: TRBJ1-6
CDR3nt: TGTGCCAGCAGCCAAGATTTTGCGGGACGGGGAGGGTCACCCCTCCACTTT
CDR3aa: CASSQDFAGRGGSPLHF

abundance: NA
v_gene: TRBV19
d_gene: NA
len: 13
j_gene: TRBJ1-1
CDR3nt: TGTGCCAGTAGTATAGGAAAGGCGGCTGAAGCTTTCTTT
CDR3aa: CASSIGKAAEAFF

abundance: once
v_gene: TRBV10-3
d_gene: NA
len: 14
j_gene: TRBJ1-1
CDR3nt: TGTGCCATCAGCGCGGGACCCGAGAACACTGAAGCTTTCTTT
CDR3aa: CAISAGPENTEAFF

abundance: NA
v_gene: TRBV30
d_gene: NA
len: 13
j_gene: TRBJ2-5
CDR3nt: TGTGCCTGGAGTGTACGCAGGGGCGAGACCCAGTACTTC
CDR3aa: CAWSVRRGETQYF

abundance: NA
v_gene: TRBV5-6
d_gene: NA
len: 16
j_gene: TRBJ1-1
CDR3nt: TGTGCCAGCAGCTTGGTGCCACATTCGGGAGGCACTGAAGCTTTCTTT
CDR3aa: CASSLVPHSGGTEAFF